The clone carrying this T cell receptor beta chain was observed at least ten times. Its antigen remains unidentified. TCRdb passed the RT-PCR reads through MiXCR, listing each CDR3 protein once. Found here are roughly 630,000 distinct CDR3 sequences, about 15% of them singletons; the top ten hold approximately 7.6%. The sample originates from a study of response to subunit inactivated influenza vaccine. The CDR3 loop spans 14 amino acids. The V and J ends lost 2 bases and 0 bases respectively, with 8 bases between them. Study findings and constraints: With each seasonal influenza vaccination, the authors suggested, few new T cells are recruited.

The rearrangement uses TRBV12-3 or TRBV12-4 and TRBJ2-7, with D unresolved. The source material was PBMCs from blood, sampled approximately 15 days before vaccination. This receptor was taken from a man aged 50-60 years who received an inactivated influenza vaccine. The DNA of the CDR3 is TGTGCCAGCAGTTTAAGTTCGAGCTCCTACGAGCAGTACTTC. The encoded protein is CASSLSSSSYEQYF.